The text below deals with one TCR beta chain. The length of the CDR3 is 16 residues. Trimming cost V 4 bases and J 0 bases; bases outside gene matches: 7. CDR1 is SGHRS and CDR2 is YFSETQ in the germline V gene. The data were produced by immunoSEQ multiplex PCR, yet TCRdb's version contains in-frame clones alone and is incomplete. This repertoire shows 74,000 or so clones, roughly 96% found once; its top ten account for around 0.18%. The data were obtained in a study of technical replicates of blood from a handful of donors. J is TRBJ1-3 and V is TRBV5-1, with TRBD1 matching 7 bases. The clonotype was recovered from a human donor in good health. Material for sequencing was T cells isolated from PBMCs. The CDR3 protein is CASSTDRAYSGNTIYF. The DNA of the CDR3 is TGCGCCAGCAGCACCGACAGGGCCTACTCTGGAAACACCATATATTTT.